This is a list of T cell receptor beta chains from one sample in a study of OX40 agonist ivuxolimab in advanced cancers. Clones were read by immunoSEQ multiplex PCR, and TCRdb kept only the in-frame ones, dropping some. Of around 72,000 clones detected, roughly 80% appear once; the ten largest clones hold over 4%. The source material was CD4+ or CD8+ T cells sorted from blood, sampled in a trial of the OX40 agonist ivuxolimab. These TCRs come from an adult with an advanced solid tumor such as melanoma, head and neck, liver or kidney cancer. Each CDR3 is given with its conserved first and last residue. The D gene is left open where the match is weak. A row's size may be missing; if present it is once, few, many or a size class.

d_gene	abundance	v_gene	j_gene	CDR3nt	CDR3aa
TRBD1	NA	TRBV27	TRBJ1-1	TGTGCCAGCAGTTTATTGGGGGGACAGGGGAACACTGAAGCTTTCTTT	CASSLLGGQGNTEAFF
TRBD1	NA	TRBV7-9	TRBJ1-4	TGTGCCAGCAGCCCTACTCAGGGGGCGGGTGAAAAACTGTTTTTT	CASSPTQGAGEKLFF
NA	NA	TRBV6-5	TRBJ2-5	TGTGCCAGCAGTTACGGGGGTGAGGGGCAAGAGACCCAGTACTTC	CASSYGGEGQETQYF
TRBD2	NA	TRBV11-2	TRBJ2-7	TGTGCCAGCAGCACCCCGGGACTAGCGGGGGGGCGAAGCTCCTACGAGCAGTACTTC	CASSTPGLAGGRSSYEQYF
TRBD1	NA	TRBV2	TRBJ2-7	TGTGCCAGCAGTGACCGAAATCCGGGACAGGGGGCTGACTACGAGCAGTACTTC	CASSDRNPGQGADYEQYF
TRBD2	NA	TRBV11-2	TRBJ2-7	TGTGCCAGCAGCTTAGTACTAGCGAGTCCCTCCTACGAGCAGTACTTC	CASSLVLASPSYEQYF
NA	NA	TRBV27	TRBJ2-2	TGTGCCAGCAGTCCGATTGGTACCCTAAACACCGGGGAGCTGTTTTTT	CASSPIGTLNTGELFF
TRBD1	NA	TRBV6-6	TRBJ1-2	TGTGCCAGCAATATAGGGACAGGCGATGGCTACACCTTC	CASNIGTGDGYTF
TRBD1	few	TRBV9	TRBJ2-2	TGTGCCAGCAGAGGACAGGGGGCGATCGGGGAGCTGTTTTTT	CASRGQGAIGELFF
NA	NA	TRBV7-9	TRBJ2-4	TGTGCCAGCAGCTTGGAGGGCGCGAACATTCAGTACTTC	CASSLEGANIQYF
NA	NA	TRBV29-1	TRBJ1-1	TGCAGCGTTGAAGTCGGGAGCGGCACTGAAGCTTTCTTT	CSVEVGSGTEAFF
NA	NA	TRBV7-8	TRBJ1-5	TGTGCCAGCAGCCAAATGGGCGGACCCAATCAGCCCCAGCATTTT	CASSQMGGPNQPQHF
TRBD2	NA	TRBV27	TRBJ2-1	TGTGCCAGCAGTTTCTATCGGCGGGGGTCCTACAATGAGCAGTTCTTC	CASSFYRRGSYNEQFF
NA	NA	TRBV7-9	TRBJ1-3	TGTGCCAGCAGCTTATATGCGGTGGTTGGAAACACCATATATTTT	CASSLYAVVGNTIYF
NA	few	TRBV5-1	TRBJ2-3	TGCGCCAGCAGCTTGGGGGTCAGGGGCGCCGGTACAGATACGCAGTATTTT	CASSLGVRGAGTDTQYF
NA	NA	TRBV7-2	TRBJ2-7	TGTGCCAGCAGCACCTGGGATGGCGGTCTCCCCGAGCAGTACTTC	CASSTWDGGLPEQYF
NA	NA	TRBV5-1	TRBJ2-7	TGCGCCAGCAGCCCGACAGGTATCTCGGCAGGCGAGCAGTACTTC	CASSPTGISAGEQYF
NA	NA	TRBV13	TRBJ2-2	TGTGCCAGCAGCCCCCAGTACACCGGGGAGCTGTTTTTT	CASSPQYTGELFF
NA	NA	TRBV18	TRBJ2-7	TGTGCCAGCTCACCCTACGAGCAGTACTTC	CASSPYEQYF
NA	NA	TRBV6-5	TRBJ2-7	TGTGCCAGCAGTTTCCAAGGACTCTTCTACGAGCAGTACTTC	CASSFQGLFYEQYF
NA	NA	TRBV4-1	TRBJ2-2	TGCGCCAGCAGCCAAGACCCTTCATGGGGCAGCGGGGAGCTGTTTTTT	CASSQDPSWGSGELFF
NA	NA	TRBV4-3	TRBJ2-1	TGCGCCAGCAGCCAGGCATCGAGTAGCGGTTCCTACAATGAGCAGTTCTTC	CASSQASSSGSYNEQFF
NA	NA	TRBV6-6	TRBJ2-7	TGTGCCAGCAGTTACGACGGTCCGATATACTACGAGCAGTACTTC	CASSYDGPIYYEQYF
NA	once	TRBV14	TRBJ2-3	TGTGCCAGCAGCCAAGATATGAACTCTCGTACAGATACGCAGTATTTT	CASSQDMNSRTDTQYF
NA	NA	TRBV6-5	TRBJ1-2	TGTGCCAGCAGTTCTGAAAACTATGGCTACACCTTC	CASSSENYGYTF
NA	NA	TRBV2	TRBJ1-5	TGTGCCAGCAGTGTGGAGGGAACGGGCAATCAGCCCCAGCATTTT	CASSVEGTGNQPQHF
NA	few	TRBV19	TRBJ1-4	TGTGCCAGTAGTATATCGGGTTTTGGGACTAATGAAAAACTGTTTTTT	CASSISGFGTNEKLFF
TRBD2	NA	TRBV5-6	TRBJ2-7	TGTGCCAGCAGCTGGCTTGGCAGGGAGGGTGGGGAGCAGTACTTC	CASSWLGREGGEQYF
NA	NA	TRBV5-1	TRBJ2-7	TGCGCCAGCAGCTTGGGGGCAGGGGTGGCTGAAGAGCAGTACTTC	CASSLGAGVAEEQYF
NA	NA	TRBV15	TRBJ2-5	TGTGCCACCAGCAGAGACAGGGGCTCGGAGACCCAGTACTTC	CATSRDRGSETQYF
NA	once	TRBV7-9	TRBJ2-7	TGTGCCAGCAGCTCGGGACACTCCTACGAGCAGTACTTC	CASSSGHSYEQYF
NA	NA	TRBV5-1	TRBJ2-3	TGCGCCAGCAGCTTGGCGGATAGTGGGACAGATACGCAGTATTTT	CASSLADSGTDTQYF
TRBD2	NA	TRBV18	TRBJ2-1	TGTGCCAGCTCACCGGGCGGGGGCAATGAGCAGTTCTTC	CASSPGGGNEQFF
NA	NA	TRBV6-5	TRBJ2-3	TGTGCCAGCAGTTACGGAAGGGCAGATACGCAGTATTTT	CASSYGRADTQYF
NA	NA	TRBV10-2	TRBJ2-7	TGCGCCAGCAGTGAGCCACGGGACACTTCCTACGAGCAGTACTTC	CASSEPRDTSYEQYF
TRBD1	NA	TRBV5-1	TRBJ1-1	TGCGCCAGCAGCTATGGACAGGGGAACACTGAAGCTTTCTTT	CASSYGQGNTEAFF
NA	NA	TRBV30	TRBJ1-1	TGTGTCTGGAGTGTACGACGGGGTACAATGGCTTTCTTT	CVWSVRRGTMAFF
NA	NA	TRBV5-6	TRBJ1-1	TGTGCCAGCAGCTACCGTATAGCGATGAACACTGAAGCTTTCTTT	CASSYRIAMNTEAFF
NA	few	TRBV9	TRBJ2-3	TGTGCCAGCAGCCAGAGCCTCGGGATTTTACTTAGTGGCACAGATACGCAGTATTTT	CASSQSLGILLSGTDTQYF
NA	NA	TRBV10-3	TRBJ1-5	TGTGCCATCAGTGACAGGGGTTTCAATCAGCCCCAGCATTTT	CAISDRGFNQPQHF
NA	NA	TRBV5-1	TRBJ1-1	TGCGCCAGCAGGCAAGGGGACCGCTCCTACACTGAAGCTTTCTTT	CASRQGDRSYTEAFF
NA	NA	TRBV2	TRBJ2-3	TGTGCCAGCGAAACAGGGCCGAGCACAGATACGCAGTATTTT	CASETGPSTDTQYF
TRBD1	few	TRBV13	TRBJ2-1	TGTGCCAGCAGCAGGGAGACAGGGTATGACAATGAGCAGTTCTTC	CASSRETGYDNEQFF
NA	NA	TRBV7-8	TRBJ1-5	TGTGCCAGCAGCTTAATGGACGGTCTACCCAATCAGCCCCAGCATTTT	CASSLMDGLPNQPQHF
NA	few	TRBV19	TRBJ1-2	TGTGCCAGTAGTATTCTGACTAACTATGGCTACACCTTC	CASSILTNYGYTF
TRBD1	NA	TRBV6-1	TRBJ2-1	TGTGCCAGCAGTCTGATGGGACAGGTAGGCAATGAGCAGTTCTTC	CASSLMGQVGNEQFF
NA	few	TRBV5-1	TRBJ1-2	TGCGCCAGCAGCTTAGGGAAGGGCAAGGATGGCTACACCTTC	CASSLGKGKDGYTF
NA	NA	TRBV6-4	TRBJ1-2	TGTGCCAGCAGTGACCCGACAGTTGTTGGCTACACCTTC	CASSDPTVVGYTF
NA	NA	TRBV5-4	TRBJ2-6	TGTGCCAGCAGCTCCCCATCTCTGGCGGCCAACGTCCTGACTTTC	CASSSPSLAANVLTF
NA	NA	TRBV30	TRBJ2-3	TGTGCCTGGAGCCGCCCGGATACGCAGTATTTT	CAWSRPDTQYF
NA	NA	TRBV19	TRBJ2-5	TGTGCCAGTAGTATAGAGTTTGCCCAAGAGACCCAGTACTTC	CASSIEFAQETQYF
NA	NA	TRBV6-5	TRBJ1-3	TGTGCCAGCAGCGACGTACAGGGTTCTCGAAACACCATATATTTT	CASSDVQGSRNTIYF